This passage covers 30 T cell receptor beta chains from one sample sequenced in a study of type 1 and type 2 diabetes patients. PCR was run on genomic DNA. A primer set of 30 forward and 13 reverse primers amplified the CDR3. TCRdb used MiXCR to reprocess the multiplex PCR reads, holding one entry per CDR3 protein. Of about 270,000 distinct CDR3 sequences in the sample, roughly 50% are singletons; the top ten hold approximately 14%. Sample: peripheral blood mononuclear cells (PBMCs). The receptor set was obtained from a man younger than 30 with type 2 diabetes.

This chain uses TRBV5-5 with TRBJ2-7, with a possible D match to TRBD1 (6 bases). This CDR3 region has 14 residues. Germline assignment: CDR1 SGHKS and CDR2 YYEKEE (reference sequence). V was clipped by 1 base and J by 7 bases, with 15 bases between them. This CDR3 is CASSLSQGSDEQYF. In DNA, the CDR3 is TGTGCCAGCAGCTTGTCCCAGGGGTCGGATGAGCAGTACTTC.

The CDR3 reads CASSRVQGRVSNEQFF. DNA of the CDR3: TGTGCCAGCAGTCGCGTACAGGGGAGGGTGTCGAATGAGCAGTTCTTC. This sequence joins TRBV28 and TRBJ2-1, with D perhaps TRBD1 or TRBD2 (7 bases each). The germline V gene has CDR1 MDHEN and CDR2 SYDVKM. The CDR3 length is 16 residues. Trimming removed 5 bases at V and 7 bases at J, with 21 bases between. The entire variable domain, with the rest obtained from reference TRBV28 and TRBJ2-1, is as follows: DVKVTQSSRYLVKRTGEKVFLECVQDMDHENMFWYRQDPGLGLRLIYFSYDVKMKEKGDIPEGYSVSREKKERFSLILESASTNQTSMYLCASSRVQGRVSNEQFFGPGTRLTVL.

To note about this clonotype: Germline is not matched at one junction end, which may reflect a read error. J is TRBJ2-1 and V is TRBV20-1; the D gene is possibly TRBD1 (6 bases). This CDR3 comprises 15 residues. The germline CDR1 and CDR2 sequences are DFQATT and SNEGSKA (reference sequence). CDR3 protein: CSARTRKTGYNERFF. For the CDR3, the DNA is TGCAGTGCTCGGACCCGCAAGACAGGCTACAATGAGCGGTTCTTC.

The chain couples TRBV12-3 or TRBV12-4 to TRBJ1-2; maybe TRBD1 (6 bases). The V gene lost 3 bases and the J gene lost 7 bases, with 12 bases spanning the gap. The CDR3 is made up of 13 amino acids. The CDR3 sequence: CASSFSGAGGYTF. CDR3 nucleotides: TGTGCCAGCAGTTTCTCGGGGGCCGGTGGCTACACCTTC.

This clonotype was observed a handful of times. As DNA, the CDR3 is TGCGCCAGCAGCCGGGGACAGAGTTACAATGAGCAGTTCTTC. It codes for CASSRGQSYNEQFF. The chain uses TRBV5-1 and TRBJ2-1; 7 positions agree with TRBD1. This CDR3 spans 14 amino acids. V dropped 4 bases and J dropped 4; count of bases not matched to a gene: 5. Germline V gene data show CDR1 as SGHRS and CDR2 as YFSETQ.

This chain links TRBV2 with TRBJ2-3; D might be TRBD1 or TRBD2, each matching 5 bases. The germline V gene has CDR1 SNHLY and CDR2 FYNNEI. The CDR3 spans 16 residues. With 8 bases removed from V and 2 bases from J, the gap between germline ends came to 20 bases. CDR3 bases: TGTGCCAGCCTCTTAGGGGACCAGCGGCACACAGATACGCAGTATTTT. Its protein is CASLLGDQRHTDTQYF.

The sample holds a few counts of this clonotype. The chain is built from TRBV12-3 or TRBV12-4 and TRBJ2-7; D remains ambiguous. The CDR3 extends over 10 amino acids. V was shortened by 7 bases and J by 3 bases, with 4 bases between the two germline ends. In DNA form, the CDR3 reads TGTGCCAGCACCGTCTACGAGCAGTACTTC. It yields the protein CASTVYEQYF.

The rearrangement links TRBV30 to TRBJ2-7, with D tentatively TRBD2 (6 bases). V was clipped by 5 bases and J by 5 bases, with 16 bases between them. This CDR3 comprises 13 residues. The germline V gene encodes CDR1 GTSNPN and CDR2 SVGIG (reference sequence). As DNA, the CDR3 is TGTGCCTGGGCGGGGCAGGTGAAGCACGAGCAGTACTTC. Translation gives CAWAGQVKHEQYF.

The rearrangement links TRBV27 to TRBJ2-5; 8 nucleotides agree with TRBD1. The germline CDR1 and CDR2 sequences are MNHEY and SMNVEV (reference sequence). V dropped 5 bases and J dropped 6; count of bases not matched to a gene: 14. The CDR3 is 16 amino acids. In nucleotides, the CDR3 is TGTGCCAGCAGTCCCCCAGCCGGACAGGGCGGAAAGACCCAGTACTTC. This encodes CASSPPAGQGGKTQYF.

The chain has TRBV7-7 and TRBJ2-7; a possible D gene is TRBD2 (7 bases). V was shortened by 7 bases and J by 0 bases, with 16 bases between the two germline ends. Germline assignment: CDR1 SSHAT and CDR2 FNYEAQ (reference sequence). The CDR3 totals 15 residues. This CDR3 reads CASTTEGGLSYEQYF. CDR3 sequence (DNA): TGTGCCAGCACCACCGAGGGGGGGCTCTCCTACGAGCAGTACTTC.

The chain is built from TRBV19 and TRBJ1-5, with a possible D match to TRBD1 (5 bases). Germline assignment: CDR1 LNHDA and CDR2 SQIVND (reference sequence). This CDR3 region has 14 residues. The germline V and J ends were trimmed by 5 bases and 5 bases, with 13 bases remaining between them. The DNA of the CDR3 is TGTGCCAGTAGTCAGCAGGGAGGGGATCAGCCCCAGCATTTT. It encodes CASSQQGGDQPQHF.

The sample holds a few counts of this clonotype. V gene TRBV25-1 combines with J gene TRBJ1-4, with D unclear. This CDR3 is 17 amino acids long. Germline V gives CDR1 MGHDK, CDR2 SYGVNS. Trimming shortened V by 5 bases and J by 0 bases, and 16 bases separated the two germline ends. This chain's CDR3 is CASSPPRTVATNEKLFF. CDR3 in DNA: TGTGCCAGCAGTCCGCCGAGGACCGTTGCAACTAATGAAAAACTGTTTTTT.

This clonotype has a handful of counts. The CDR3, as DNA: TGTGCCAGCAGTTCGGTCCCTGGGACATTTTTGACTGAAGCTTTCTTT. This translates into CASSSVPGTFLTEAFF. The gene calls are TRBV7-2 and TRBJ1-1; D possibly corresponds to TRBD1 (6 bases). Germline-derived CDR1 and CDR2 are SGHTA and FQGNSA. V lost 6 bases to trimming and J lost 5 bases, with 22 bases between them. CDR3 length: 16 amino acids.

This clonotype was recorded only once. The chain carries TRBV19 and TRBJ1-6, with TRBD1 identical over 8 bases. CDR1 is LNHDA and CDR2 is SQIVND in the germline V gene (reference sequence). This CDR3 is 16 amino acids long. Trimming took 7 bases from V and 7 from J; bases not matched to a gene: 12. The CDR3 reads CASTKTQDRGNSPLHF. The CDR3 DNA is TGTGCCAGTACCAAAACCCAAGACAGGGGAAATTCACCCCTCCACTTT.

The V call is TRBV20-1, the J call TRBJ1-5; no clear D. V was clipped by 2 bases and J by 8 bases, with 10 bases between them. The CDR3 totals 12 residues. Germline values: CDR1 DFQATT, CDR2 SNEGSKA (reference sequence). In DNA, the CDR3 is TGCAGTGCTAGATCCCACAGCGAGCCCCAGCATTTT. Its protein is CSARSHSEPQHF.

The J gene is TRBJ1-1, the V gene TRBV11-2; D is ambiguous. The germline gives CDR1 SGHAT, CDR2 FQNNGV. The CDR3 has 14 residues. Deletions cut 3 bases from V and 5 bases from J, with 13 bases between. The CDR3 loop is CASSFGSYRTEAFF. Written as DNA, the CDR3 is TGTGCCAGCAGCTTCGGCAGTTATCGGACTGAAGCTTTCTTT.

This clonotype was seen a few times. The rearrangement links TRBV9 to TRBJ1-2, with 7 bases matching TRBD1. V lost 0 bases, J lost 3 bases, and 2 bases stayed unmatched. CDR3 length equals 14 residues. Looked up from germline, CDR1 is SGDLS and CDR2 is YYNGEE. CDR3: CASSVGQGDYGYTF. In nucleotides, the CDR3 is TGTGCCAGCAGCGTAGGACAGGGAGACTATGGCTACACCTTC.

This clonotype showed up just once. The chain recombines TRBV27 with TRBJ2-7, with TRBD2 identical over 8 bases. Germline CDR1 is MNHEY and CDR2 is SMNVEV (reference sequence). J gave up 5 bases and V 4 bases, and 16 bases lay outside the gene matches. The CDR3 has 17 amino acids. CDR3 DNA sequence: TGTGCCAGCAGTTCCCGGGACTTGGGCCTAGCGGGCCACGAGCAGTACTTC. Translation gives CASSSRDLGLAGHEQYF.

The sample holds many counts of this clonotype. The chain carries TRBV2 and TRBJ2-5, with 10 bases that match TRBD2. The CDR3 totals 14 residues. V lost 4 bases, J lost 5 bases, and 4 bases stayed unmatched. Germline values: CDR1 SNHLY, CDR2 FYNNEI. This chain's CDR3 is CASSASGSRETQYF. CDR3 DNA sequence: TGTGCCAGCAGTGCTAGCGGGAGTAGGGAGACCCAGTACTTC.

This clonotype was observed at least ten times. V is TRBV2 and J is TRBJ1-1; possible D gene TRBD1, 5 bases. V was clipped by 6 bases and J by 0 bases, with 11 bases between them. The CDR3 runs 14 residues. Germline V gene lookup returns CDR1 SNHLY and CDR2 FYNNEI. CDR3 DNA sequence: TGTGCCAGCAGAATCAGGGCCATGAACACTGAAGCTTTCTTT. As protein: CASRIRAMNTEAFF.

This clonotype was counted once. A much more abundant neighbour one base away suggests this may be a read error. The chain is built from TRBV2 and TRBJ2-7; 8 bases line up with TRBD1. Unmatched junction bases numbered 4, after V lost 1 base and J lost 5 bases. Germline V gene sequence: CDR1 SNHLY, CDR2 FYNNEI. CDR3 length: 14 amino acids. The CDR3 is CASSEVGQGHEQYF. The CDR3 bases are TGTGCCAGCAGTGAAGTCGGACAGGGCCACGAGCAGTACTTC. The whole variable domain, remainder taken from reference TRBV2 and TRBJ2-7, is EPEVTQTPSHQVTQMGQEVILRCVPISNHLYFYWYRQILGQKVEFLVSFYNNEISEKSEIFDDQFSVERPDGSNFTLKIRSTKLEDSAMYFCASSEVGQGHEQYFGPGTRLTVT.

Only a few counts were recorded for this clonotype. CDR3 protein: CATSLGRGSLYEQYF. CDR3 DNA: TGTGCCACCAGCCTCGGGCGGGGCAGCCTCTACGAGCAGTACTTC. The genes are TRBV15 and TRBJ2-7; D possibly corresponds to TRBD2 (6 bases). Germline values: CDR1 LNHNV, CDR2 YYDKDF (reference sequence). The CDR3 has 15 amino acids. Trimming cost V 5 bases and J 3 bases, with 17 bases left between them.

This clonotype was recorded once. The junction departs from the called germline gene at one end, perhaps through a read error. The chain joins TRBV5-1 to TRBJ2-2, with TRBD1 matching over 8 bases. Germline assignment: CDR1 SGHRS and CDR2 YFSETQ. The length of the CDR3 is 15 residues. CDR3: CASSLGQVNTGELFF. For the CDR3, the DNA is TGTGCCAGCAGCCTGGGACAGGTTAACACCGGGGAGCTGTTTTTT.

About this clonotype itself: This CDR3 is missing its conserved last phenylalanine or tryptophan, likely due to a read error. The V call is TRBV6-6, the J call TRBJ1-2; the D gene is possibly TRBD1 (6 bases). From germline, CDR1 is MNHNY and CDR2 SVGAGI (reference sequence). Trimming cost V 6 bases and J 3 bases, with 11 bases left between them. This CDR3 contains 13 residues. The CDR3 coding sequence is TGTGCCAGCAGACCTGACAGGTACTATGGCTACACCTCC. It is translated as CASRPDRYYGYTS.

This clonotype has ten or more counts. This chain uses TRBV2 with TRBJ1-2; D is unclear. This CDR3 spans 16 amino acids. The V end lost 10 bases, the J end lost 0 bases, and 21 bases lay between the germline ends. Germline CDR1 and CDR2: SNHLY and FYNNEI. The DNA for the CDR3 is TGTGCCACCAACAATCTGAGGACGGTTGCTAACTATGGCTACACCTTC. It yields the protein CATNNLRTVANYGYTF. Complete variable domain (other parts from reference TRBV2 and TRBJ1-2): EPEVTQTPSHQVTQMGQEVILRCVPISNHLYFYWYRQILGQKVEFLVSFYNNEISEKSEIFDDQFSVERPDGSNFTLKIRSTKLEDSAMYFCATNNLRTVANYGYTFGSGTRLTVV.

V usage is TRBV27 and J usage is TRBJ2-2; tentative D call: TRBD2 (5 bases). Trimming shortened V by 8 bases and J by 3 bases, and 13 bases separated the two germline ends. The germline gives CDR1 MNHEY, CDR2 SMNVEV (reference sequence). The CDR3 spans 14 residues. The chain's CDR3 is CASGSTRYTGELFF. The CDR3 nucleotides read TGTGCCAGCGGAAGCACTAGGTACACCGGGGAGCTGTTTTTT.

The V gene is TRBV7-6, the J gene TRBJ2-2, with D possibly being TRBD1 or TRBD2 (5 bases each). Germline CDR1 and CDR2: SGHVS and FNYEAQ. The V end was cut by 5 bases, the J end by 8 bases, with 24 bases between. This CDR3 spans 17 amino acids. The CDR3 DNA is TGTGCCAGCAGCCCCATAGCGCTGGGGCAATCGTCTGGGGAGCTGTTTTTT. Translating gives CASSPIALGQSSGELFF.

This clonotype turned up a few times. This chain links TRBV19 with TRBJ2-5; TRBD1 is a possible D gene (6 bases). The CDR3 is 14 amino acids. The V end lost 6 bases, the J end lost 0 bases, and 11 bases lay between the germline ends. CDR1 and CDR2 (germline): LNHDA, SQIVND (reference sequence). This CDR3 is CASSPDSNQETQYF. The CDR3 DNA follows: TGTGCCAGTAGCCCGGACAGTAACCAAGAGACCCAGTACTTC.

The chain is built from TRBV9 and TRBJ2-5; 7 bases map to TRBD1. The CDR3 is 14 residues long. Looked up from germline, CDR1 is SGDLS and CDR2 is YYNGEE. J gave up 4 bases and V 4 bases, and 7 bases lay outside the gene matches. CDR3 sequence (DNA): TGTGCCAGCAGCCCAACAGGGGACCCAGAGACCCAGTACTTC. Protein sequence: CASSPTGDPETQYF.

V and J are TRBV7-6 and TRBJ2-3, with 9 bases aligning to TRBD1. The CDR3 has 13 residues. V shed 5 bases, J shed 5 bases, and the junction held 2 bases outside the gene matches. Germline CDR1 SGHVS, CDR2 FNYEAQ. The CDR3 DNA sequence: TGTGCCAGCAGCATGGACAGGGGAGATACGCAGTATTTT. Amino acid sequence: CASSMDRGDTQYF.